This TCR beta chain was captured in a study of T cell responses to AZD1222 COVID-19 vaccine. CDR3 length: 15 residues. Germline V CDR1 and CDR2: MGHRA, YSYEKL. V dropped 4 bases and J dropped 4 bases, with 14 bases sitting between them. The protocol was immunoSEQ multiplex PCR, while the TCRdb copy is restricted to in-frame clones and leaves out a portion. The sample contains roughly 200,000 clones, more than 85% of which appear only once. This TCR derives from an adult who received the AZD1222 COVID-19 vaccine. The sample consisted of peripheral blood, taken 28 days after the second AZD1222 dose. The chain links TRBV4-1 to TRBJ2-4, with TRBD2 as a possible D gene (6 bases). This chain's CDR3 is CASSPPSGTKNIQYF. CDR3 DNA: TGCGCCAGCAGCCCACCTTCAGGGACTAAAAACATTCAGTACTTC.